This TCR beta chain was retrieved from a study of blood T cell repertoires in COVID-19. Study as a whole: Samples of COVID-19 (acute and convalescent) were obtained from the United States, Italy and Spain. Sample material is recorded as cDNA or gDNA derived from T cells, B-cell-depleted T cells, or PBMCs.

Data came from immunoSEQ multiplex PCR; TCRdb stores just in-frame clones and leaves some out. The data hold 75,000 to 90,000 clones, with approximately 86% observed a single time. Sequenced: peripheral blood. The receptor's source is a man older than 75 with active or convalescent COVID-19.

CDR3 nucleotides: TGCGCCAGCAGACCTGACAGGGCTTCCGGGGAGCTGTTTTTT. Amino acid sequence: CASRPDRASGELFF. V and J are TRBV10-1 and TRBJ2-2, with 7 bases that match TRBD1. Germline CDR1 and CDR2: WNHNN and SYGVQD (reference sequence). The CDR3 consists of 14 residues. The junction had 7 bases not matched to a gene; V was cut back by 6 bases and J by 6 bases.